These 10 T cell receptor beta chains were all obtained from the same sample, sequenced in a study of vaccination and CD4 T cells after COVID-19. The Oncomine TCR Beta short-read assay was what sequenced the DNA obtained from cultured CD4+ T cells. MiXCR was run by TCRdb on the PCR reads, yielding one entry per CDR3 protein. The sample has under 15,000 distinct CDR3 sequences; 76% are singletons. These receptors' targets are unknown. This sample's treatment: approximately 9-day PBMC culture with coronavirus spike peptide pools or control peptides (ViraFEST assay). The sequencing input was CD4+ T cells from blood, cultured in vitro. The receptors were gathered from a human donor who had recovered from COVID-19.

In its sample, this clonotype was seen a few times. V gene TRBV7-2 combines with J gene TRBJ2-7, with 9 bases identical to TRBD1. The CDR3 contains 14 residues. Germline values: CDR1 SGHTA, CDR2 FQGNSA. V lost 5 bases to trimming and J lost 6 bases; unmatched junction nucleotides: 8. The CDR3 nucleotides are TGTGCCAGCAGCATTTGGGACAGGGCAAGCGAGCAGTACTTC. This translates into CASSIWDRASEQYF.

This chain uses TRBV7-3 with TRBJ2-1; 7 positions agree with TRBD2. CDR1 and CDR2 (germline): SGHTA, FQGTGA. The CDR3 has 14 residues. J was trimmed by 10 bases and V by 3 bases; bases with no gene match: 9. DNA for the CDR3: TGTGCCAGCAGCTTGGGGGGAGGGGAGCGGGAGCAGTTCTTC. It yields the protein CASSLGGGEREQFF. The complete variable domain, with remaining parts taken from reference TRBV7-3 and TRBJ2-1, reads GAGVSQTPSNKVTEKGKYVELRCDPISGHTALYWYRQSLGQGPEFLIYFQGTGAADDSGLPNDRFFAVRPEGSVSTLKIQRTERGDSAVYLCASSLGGGEREQFFGPGTRLTVL.

CDR3 DNA: TGTGCCAGCAGTTTCGCAGGTAGGACCACTGAAGCTTTCTTT. Its protein product is CASSFAGRTTEAFF. V usage is TRBV27 and J usage is TRBJ1-1; no clear D. V was shortened by 3 bases and J by 4 bases, with 12 bases between the two germline ends. The length of the CDR3 is 14 residues. Germline values: CDR1 MNHEY, CDR2 SMNVEV (reference sequence).

This chain uses TRBV15 with TRBJ1-4; TRBD1 might be the D (5 bases). Trimming left V 0 bases short and J 13 bases short, with 18 bases between. Germline assignment: CDR1 LNHNV and CDR2 YYDKDF (reference sequence). This CDR3 has 15 residues. CDR3 region: CATSRDGRVERGLFF. The CDR3 DNA reads TGTGCCACCAGCAGAGATGGCAGGGTGGAGAGAGGACTGTTTTTT.

The CDR3 is CASSQYSGANVLTF. The CDR3 nucleotides read TGTGCCAGCAGTCAATACTCTGGGGCCAACGTCCTGACTTTC. J is TRBJ2-6 and V is TRBV28; D unclear. The CDR3 runs to 14 residues. Germline V gene sequence: CDR1 MDHEN, CDR2 SYDVKM. Trimming removed 5 bases from V and 0 bases from J, with 5 bases in between.

The chain is built from TRBV19 and TRBJ1-1, with D tentatively TRBD1 (6 bases). Germline CDR1 reads LNHDA; CDR2 reads SQIVND (reference sequence). The CDR3 consists of 14 residues. The V and J ends lost 2 bases and 4 bases respectively, with 11 bases between them. The CDR3 coding sequence is TGTGCCAGTAGTATACTCAGGGGAGCCACTGAAGCTTTCTTT. As protein: CASSILRGATEAFF.

The chain joins TRBV7-2 to TRBJ1-1; the match to TRBD1 covers 7 bases. The CDR3 extends over 16 amino acids. Germline V gene sequence: CDR1 SGHTA, CDR2 FQGNSA. With 5 bases clipped from V and 0 bases from J, the junction kept 9 bases outside the gene matches. Written as DNA, the CDR3 is TGTGCCAGCAGCATCCGGACAGGACACATGAACACTGAAGCTTTCTTT. It is translated as CASSIRTGHMNTEAFF.

The rearrangement uses TRBV6-1 and TRBJ2-5; the match to TRBD2 covers 8 bases. The CDR3 length is 17 residues. The V segment lost 6 bases and the J segment 4 bases; nucleotides outside the gene matches: 16. The V gene's germline CDR1 is MNHNS and CDR2 SASEGT. CDR3 in DNA: TGTGCCAGCAGCCCCAGGTCGGGGGGGGTTTATCGAGAGACCCAGTACTTC. Amino acids: CASSPRSGGVYRETQYF.

The rearrangement links TRBV10-1 to TRBJ2-5; D remains unclear. CDR3 size: 14 residues. Trimming took off 0 bases at V and 2 bases at J, with 7 bases between the two ends. The germline V gene encodes CDR1 WNHNN and CDR2 SYGVQD (reference sequence). CDR3 loop: CASSESQQQETQYF. CDR3 DNA: TGCGCCAGCAGTGAGTCACAGCAACAAGAGACCCAGTACTTC.

V usage is TRBV19 and J usage is TRBJ1-5; D is undetermined. There are 14 residues in the CDR3. V shed 3 bases and J shed 2 bases, with 8 bases lying between them. Germline V gene sequence: CDR1 LNHDA, CDR2 SQIVND (reference sequence). The CDR3 region is CASSIRRRNQPQHF. In nucleotides, the CDR3 is TGTGCCAGTAGTATCCGCCGGCGCAATCAGCCCCAGCATTTT.